The entry below gives a single TCR beta chain sequence along with its context. These data come from a study of blood T cell repertoires in COVID-19. The CDR3 sequence is 14 residues long. Germline loops: CDR1 LNHDA, CDR2 SQIVND (reference sequence). Trimming took off 1 base at V and 4 bases at J, with 11 bases between the two ends. This table comes from immunoSEQ multiplex PCR, and its TCRdb copy is limited to in-frame clones, with some not included. The data show just over 250,000 clones, around 87% seen once. This rearrangement joins TRBV19 to TRBJ2-7, with D perhaps TRBD1 (5 bases). The sequenced material came from peripheral blood. The TCR was taken from a woman in her forties or fifties with acute or convalescent COVID-19. The CDR3 region has the DNA TGTGCCAGTAGTATAGTCCCAGGGCCGTACGAGCAGTACTTC. This gives the protein CASSIVPGPYEQYF.